Presented here are 3 T cell receptor beta chains from one specimen sequenced in a study of control samples from healthy donors and cancer patients (TCRdb year 2020). Receptors were amplified or captured by the immunoSEQ multiplex PCR assay. Held by TCRdb, this immuneACCESS table contains in-frame sequences only and omits some clones. Under half of the omission traces to an unresolved V gene where checked; the cause of the rest is unknown. The table for this sample lists 40,000 to 55,000 clones; approximately 87% of them were counted only once. The top ten constitute approximately 10% of the sample. Sequencing was done on a sample of PBMCs. Every receptor here comes from an older woman with lung cancer.

This clone was recorded only once. The chain uses TRBV24-1 and TRBJ2-1, with D possibly matching TRBD1 (6 bases). Germline V gene sequence: CDR1 KGHDR, CDR2 SFDVKD. Trimming shortened V by 0 bases and J by 8 bases, and 16 bases separated the two germline ends. CDR3 length: 16 amino acids. The CDR3 sequence is CATSDLITGSSDEQFF. The DNA for the CDR3 is TGTGCCACCAGTGATTTGATCACAGGGTCAAGCGATGAGCAGTTCTTC.

The genes are TRBV9 and TRBJ1-1; 7 nucleotides agree with TRBD1. The germline V gene has CDR1 SGDLS and CDR2 YYNGEE. The CDR3 contains 15 residues. V lost 4 bases and J lost 1; bases outside the gene matches: 7. CDR3 residues: CASSPTGIPNTEAFF. As DNA, the CDR3 is TGTGCCAGCAGCCCGACAGGGATCCCGAACACTGAAGCTTTCTTT.

The gene calls are TRBV6-5 and TRBJ2-7; 12 bases match TRBD2. With V trimmed by 8 bases and J by 3 bases, 5 bases remained unmatched. The CDR3 runs to 14 residues. CDR1 and CDR2 from the germline V gene are MNHEY and SVGAGI. Here the CDR3 reads CASRTSGRFYEQYF. Here the CDR3 DNA reads TGTGCCAGCCGAACTAGCGGGAGGTTCTACGAGCAGTACTTC.